This record covers a single TCR beta chain. Antigen: not known. The CDR3 runs to 18 residues. Trimming stripped 0 bases from V and 5 bases from J, with 20 bases between. The V gene's germline CDR1 is SGHNT and CDR2 YENEEA. The data were produced by immunoSEQ multiplex PCR, yet TCRdb's version contains in-frame clones alone and is incomplete. The top ten hold 1.7% of the sample, which has fewer than 80,000 clones, 85% to 95% seen once. The data belong to a study of graft-versus-host responses after intestinal transplantation. Looking at the study overall: Every transplant recipient was induced with anti-thymocyte globulin, then maintained on tacrolimus and steroids for 2 to 3 years.

The study, taken as a whole, reports: Present in recipient marrow, GvH clones included some that appeared first in ileum or blood.

This specimen consisted of unstimulated CD8+ T cells sorted from spleen or lymph node cells, obtained before transplant. This sequence originates from a human donor who was the organ donor for an intestinal transplant. This chain connects TRBV11-3 to TRBJ1-5; perhaps TRBD1 as D (5 bases). CDR3 loop: CASSLDRRGPSNYQPQHF. CDR3 sequence (DNA): TGTGCCAGCAGCTTAGATCGGAGGGGACCGTCAAATTATCAGCCCCAGCATTTT.